The rows below give T cell receptor beta chains drawn from one sample of a study of blood T cell repertoires in COVID-19. Method: immunoSEQ multiplex PCR; TCRdb's copy keeps in-frame clones and lacks some. The sample includes around 250,000 clones, roughly 80% seen only once; the top ten take approximately 4%. Sequencing was done on a sample of PBMCs or T cells enriched from blood (not recorded which). All receptors derive from a man aged 25-45 years with acute COVID-19. The CDR3 runs from the conserved cysteine through the conserved F or W. A D gene is named only where the DNA matches it firmly. Where a row states a size, it is once, few, many or the class of an expanded clone; other rows omit it.

V	J	size	D	CDR3	DNA
TRBV18	TRBJ2-1	.	.	CASSTIPDSYSVGNEQFF	TGTGCCAGCTCAACAATCCCGGACAGTTATTCTGTGGGCAATGAGCAGTTCTTC
TRBV27	TRBJ2-1	.	TRBD1	CASSENPWGQAHEQFF	TGTGCCAGCAGCGAAAACCCCTGGGGACAGGCCCATGAGCAGTTCTTC
TRBV7-8	TRBJ2-3	.	TRBD2	CASSFKPSGSTEDTQYF	TGTGCCAGCAGCTTTAAACCTAGCGGGAGTACGGAAGATACGCAGTATTTT
TRBV28	TRBJ1-2	.	.	CASRLKGGVNYGYTF	TGTGCCAGCAGACTAAAGGGCGGGGTTAACTATGGCTACACCTTC
TRBV15	TRBJ1-4	once	TRBD1	CATSRVGTGNEKLFF	TGTGCCACCAGCAGAGTCGGGACAGGGAATGAAAAACTGTTTTTT
TRBV2	TRBJ1-6	.	.	CASTRTAGNSPLHF	TGTGCCAGCACCCGGACAGCGGGAAATTCACCCCTCCACTTT
TRBV28	TRBJ1-6	once	.	CASSLSAGDSPLHF	TGTGCCAGCAGTTTATCGGCAGGGGATTCACCCCTCCACTTT
TRBV24-1	TRBJ1-1	once	.	CATNHRDSTEAFF	TGTGCCACCAATCATCGGGATTCCACTGAAGCTTTCTTT
TRBV2	TRBJ2-1	.	TRBD2	CASRQREADNEQFF	TGTGCCAGCAGGCAGCGGGAGGCCGACAATGAGCAGTTCTTC
TRBV5-4	TRBJ1-2	.	.	CASSLGAKGYGYTF	TGTGCCAGCAGCTTGGGGGCCAAAGGCTATGGCTACACCTTC
TRBV11-2	TRBJ1-1	.	.	CASSFAGTNTEAFF	TGTGCCAGCAGCTTTGCGGGAACGAACACTGAAGCTTTCTTT
TRBV7-9	TRBJ1-5	.	.	CASSLETDSNQPQHF	TGTGCCAGCAGCTTAGAGACAGATAGCAATCAGCCCCAGCATTTT
TRBV25-1	TRBJ2-3	.	.	CASSDNRVRRTDTQYF	TGTGCCAGCAGTGATAACAGGGTCCGGCGCACAGATACGCAGTATTTT
TRBV10-2	TRBJ1-5	few	.	CASSEQGGSNQPQHF	TGCGCCAGCAGTGAACAGGGAGGGAGCAATCAGCCCCAGCATTTT
TRBV28	TRBJ1-3	.	TRBD1	CASSPGTGPSGNTIYF	TGTGCCAGCAGTCCCGGGACAGGGCCCTCTGGAAACACCATATATTTT
TRBV7-2	TRBJ2-2	few	TRBD2	CASSQLAGGLSTGELFF	TGTGCCAGCAGCCAATTAGCGGGAGGGCTGTCCACCGGGGAGCTGTTTTTT
TRBV28	TRBJ1-2	.	.	CASSLNTGYGYTF	TGTGCCAGCAGTTTGAATACGGGCTATGGCTACACCTTC
TRBV21-1	TRBJ2-1	.	.	CASPLAPSSYNEQFF	TGTGCCAGCCCACTAGCGCCGAGCTCCTACAATGAGCAGTTCTTC
TRBV6-5	TRBJ2-2	.	.	CASSPGLPHSFALFF	TGTGCCAGCAGTCCTGGACTTCCCCACTCTTTCGCGCTGTTTTTT
TRBV6-5	TRBJ2-2	.	.	CASSYWRGRQGGELFF	TGTGCCAGCAGTTACTGGCGGGGGCGGCAGGGCGGGGAGCTGTTTTTT
TRBV19	TRBJ1-2	.	.	CASTRGGPINYGYTF	TGTGCCAGTACCCGCGGTGGCCCAATTAACTATGGCTACACCTTC
TRBV7-8	TRBJ1-5	.	.	CASRPDRGQSNQPQHF	TGTGCCAGCAGACCGGACCGGGGACAAAGCAATCAGCCCCAGCATTTT
TRBV6-5	TRBJ2-1	.	.	CASSSWGVGEQFF	TGTGCCAGCAGTTCTTGGGGGGTGGGTGAGCAGTTCTTC
TRBV19	TRBJ2-5	.	TRBD2	CASSPRNSGSGETQYF	TGTGCCAGTAGTCCCCGTAATAGCGGGAGTGGAGAGACCCAGTACTTC
TRBV5-1	TRBJ1-6	.	.	CASSLGQGNSPLHF	TGCGCCAGCAGCTTGGGTCAGGGGAATTCACCCCTCCACTTT
TRBV11-3	TRBJ2-5	.	TRBD1	CASSLGTTGGIETQYF	TGTGCCAGCAGCTTAGGAACGACAGGGGGAATAGAGACCCAGTACTTC
TRBV28	TRBJ2-5	.	.	CASSLPRGGETQYF	TGTGCCAGCAGTTTACCCAGGGGAGGGGAGACCCAGTACTTC
TRBV19	TRBJ2-5	.	TRBD2	CAVAAGGSGSETQYF	TGTGCCGTCGCAGCGGGGGGATCGGGATCGGAGACCCAGTACTTC
TRBV5-4	TRBJ1-6	.	.	CANPQGVVPLHF	TGTGCCAACCCGCAAGGGGTTGTTCCCCTCCACTTT
TRBV5-4	TRBJ2-1	.	.	CASSSGGKYNEQFF	TGTGCCAGCAGCTCAGGGGGGAAATACAATGAGCAGTTCTTC
TRBV24-1	TRBJ2-3	.	TRBD2	CATSDPTSGGADTQYF	TGTGCCACCAGTGACCCCACTAGCGGGGGGGCAGATACGCAGTATTTT
TRBV4-1	TRBJ2-2	.	.	CASSQVSGSTGELFF	TGCGCCAGCAGCCAAGTGTCCGGTTCCACCGGGGAGCTGTTTTTT
TRBV6-5	TRBJ1-2	.	TRBD1	CASSWTGTNYGYTF	TGTGCCAGCAGCTGGACAGGGACAAACTATGGCTACACCTTC
TRBV7-2	TRBJ1-2	few	TRBD1	CASSLARGRRNLSGYTF	TGTGCCAGCAGCTTAGCCAGGGGGCGGAGGAACCTGTCTGGCTACACCTTC
TRBV6-4	TRBJ2-3	few	.	CASSEVRGDTQYF	TGTGCCAGCAGTGAAGTTAGGGGGGATACGCAGTATTTT